Presented here are 30 T cell receptor beta chains from one specimen sequenced in a study of cytomegalovirus exposure and HLA in healthy donors. Libraries were prepared by immunoSEQ multiplex PCR; TCRdb keeps only in-frame clonotypes and omits some of them. The table records over 110,000 clones, approximately 87% of them present only once. Sequenced material: PBMCs. These receptors were collected from a man younger than 35 in good health and CMV-seronegative.

The chain has TRBV27 and TRBJ2-7; tentatively, D is TRBD2 (6 bases). Per the germline V gene, CDR1 is MNHEY and CDR2 is SMNVEV (reference sequence). V gave up 3 bases and J gave up 0 bases, with 24 bases separating them. The CDR3 loop spans 19 amino acids. CDR3 nucleotides: TGTGCCAGCAGTTTCTCCCCCAGGGAGGTTCTTAGAGGCTCCTACGAGCAGTACTTC. Encoded protein: CASSFSPREVLRGSYEQYF.

The chain uses TRBV10-3 and TRBJ2-7, with D maybe TRBD2 (7 bases). Germline CDR1 reads ENHRY; CDR2 reads SYGVKD. V lost 10 bases and J lost 2, with 18 bases in between. The CDR3 runs to 14 residues. The CDR3 DNA reads TGTGCCACCGAGGGGGGGAAAGGAACCTACGAGCAGTACTTC. Translated, it gives CATEGGKGTYEQYF.

The chain has TRBV7-9 and TRBJ1-2; D call uncertain. CDR3 length equals 15 residues. V was trimmed by 1 base and J by 1 base, leaving 10 bases between them. Per the germline V gene, CDR1 is SEHNR and CDR2 is FQNEAQ (reference sequence). CDR3 protein: CASSLGTEINYGYTF. The CDR3 DNA reads as TGTGCCAGCAGCTTAGGAACAGAAATTAACTATGGCTACACCTTC.

This clone has a count of ten or more. V is TRBV25-1 and J is TRBJ2-2; 8 nucleotides line up with TRBD2. Trimming cost V 2 bases and J 6 bases; bases outside gene matches: 2. The CDR3 loop spans 14 amino acids. Germline V gene lookup returns CDR1 MGHDK and CDR2 SYGVNS. The CDR3 sequence is CASSERREAGELFF. CDR3 DNA sequence: TGTGCCAGCAGTGAAAGGCGGGAGGCCGGGGAGCTGTTTTTT.

The chain links TRBV27 to TRBJ2-7, with a weak D call TRBD1 (5 bases). Germline assignment: CDR1 MNHEY and CDR2 SMNVEV (reference sequence). V was clipped by 6 bases and J by 2 bases, with 8 bases between them. The CDR3 loop spans 12 amino acids. This chain's CDR3 is CASRTATYEQYF. CDR3 nucleotide sequence: TGTGCCAGCAGGACAGCTACCTACGAGCAGTACTTC.

CDR3 nucleotides: TGCGCCAGCAGTAAGGGGGACAGAGGCGACTACGAGCAGTACTTC. It yields the protein CASSKGDRGDYEQYF. The V call is TRBV5-1, the J call TRBJ2-7, with 7 positions matching TRBD1. This CDR3 comprises 15 residues. V lost 5 bases, J lost 3 bases, and 11 bases stayed unmatched. Germline V gene data show CDR1 as SGHRS and CDR2 as YFSETQ.

The chain joins TRBV11-3 to TRBJ2-1; no firm D call. Germline V gives CDR1 SGHNT, CDR2 YENEEA. The CDR3 length is 13 residues. Trimming left V 4 bases short and J 9 bases short, with 13 bases between. The CDR3 DNA follows: TGTGCCAGCAGCTACGTCAGAGCAGGTGAGCAGTTCTTC. Translated: CASSYVRAGEQFF.

The chain joins TRBV7-6 to TRBJ1-4, with D possibly TRBD1 on 6 matching bases. Trimming removed 1 base at V and 6 bases at J, with 12 bases between. The V gene's germline CDR1 is SGHVS and CDR2 FNYEAQ. CDR3 length: 15 amino acids. The CDR3 reads CASSLGQGFYEKLFF. The DNA for the CDR3 is TGTGCCAGCAGCTTAGGGCAGGGGTTTTATGAAAAACTGTTTTTT.

CDR3 bases: TGTGCCAGCAGCTTGGCCAGTTCGGGGAACACTGAAGCTTTCTTT. Residues: CASSLASSGNTEAFF. The chain links TRBV5-6 to TRBJ1-1, with D unclear. The germline V gene encodes CDR1 SGHDT and CDR2 YYEEEE. The CDR3 totals 15 residues. With 0 bases removed from V and 1 base from J, the gap between germline ends came to 10 bases. Complete variable domain (other parts from reference TRBV5-6 and TRBJ1-1): DAGVTQSPTHLIKTRGQQVTLRCSPKSGHDTVSWYQQALGQGPQFIFQYYEEEERQRGNFPDRFSGHQFPNYSSELNVNALLLGDSALYLCASSLASSGNTEAFFGQGTRLTVV.

V and J are TRBV11-3 and TRBJ2-5, with TRBD2 identical over 8 bases. The germline V gene has CDR1 SGHNT and CDR2 YENEEA. Trimming took 4 bases from V and 3 from J; bases not matched to a gene: 1. This CDR3 is 13 amino acids long. The CDR3 DNA follows: TGTGCCAGCAGCTCGGGACTAGAAGAGACCCAGTACTTC. It codes for CASSSGLEETQYF.

The chain joins TRBV7-9 to TRBJ2-1; 13 positions agree with TRBD2. Germline CDR1 and CDR2: SEHNR and FQNEAQ (reference sequence). CDR3 length: 15 residues. J was trimmed by 8 bases and V by 3 bases; bases with no gene match: 4. The CDR3 DNA reads TGTGCCAGCAGCTTTGGACTAGCGGGAGATGATGAGCAGTTCTTC. It is translated as CASSFGLAGDDEQFF.

DNA of the CDR3: TGTGCCAGCAGCATTTCAGGGGTGAATGAGCAGTTCTTC. Protein product: CASSISGVNEQFF. J is TRBJ2-1 and V is TRBV6-5, with D tentatively TRBD1 (6 bases). The ends were cut back, 6 bases at V and 7 bases at J, with 13 bases in the middle. The germline CDR1 and CDR2 sequences are MNHEY and SVGAGI. The CDR3 consists of 13 residues.

Written as DNA, the CDR3 is TGTGCCAGCAGGAGCATAGTTATCGTGTCAGATACGCAGTATTTT. Its protein is CASRSIVIVSDTQYF. The V gene is TRBV5-6, the J gene TRBJ2-3; D is unresolved. The CDR3 is 15 residues long. Germline loops: CDR1 SGHDT, CDR2 YYEEEE. V was cut by 5 bases and J by 4 bases, with 17 bases left in between.

The V call is TRBV11-2, the J call TRBJ1-5; tentative D call: TRBD1 (5 bases). CDR1 and CDR2 from the germline V gene are SGHAT and FQNNGV. The CDR3 runs to 15 residues. Trimming took off 5 bases at V and 1 base at J, with 12 bases between the two ends. The CDR3 protein is CASSPGGDSNQPQHF. In DNA, the CDR3 is TGTGCCAGCAGCCCCGGCGGGGACAGCAATCAGCCCCAGCATTTT.

The chain has TRBV27 and TRBJ2-3; 9 bases line up with TRBD2. Germline CDR1 MNHEY, CDR2 SMNVEV (reference sequence). This CDR3 has 17 residues. Germline trimming cut 5 bases from V and 5 bases from J; bases unmatched to any gene: 14. The CDR3, as DNA: TGTGCCAGCAGTCCCCCTCCTGAGCGGGAGGTAATAGATACGCAGTATTTT. Amino acids: CASSPPPEREVIDTQYF.

The table lists this clone with a count of one. The rearrangement joins TRBV7-8 to TRBJ2-7, with D perhaps TRBD2 (5 bases). This CDR3 is 15 amino acids long. The ends were cut back, 0 bases at V and 5 bases at J, with 14 bases in the middle. Germline V CDR1 and CDR2: SGHVS, FQNEAQ. CDR3 DNA sequence: TGTGCCAGCAGCTTAGCGCGGGTAGGGAGCCACGAGCAGTACTTC. Translating gives CASSLARVGSHEQYF.

The chain uses TRBV10-3 and TRBJ2-3; D is perhaps TRBD1 (5 bases). Germline V gene data show CDR1 as ENHRY and CDR2 as SYGVKD. Between the trimmed V and J ends, which lost 0 bases and 4 bases, there was a span of 11 bases. This CDR3 is built from 15 residues. Here the CDR3 DNA reads TGTGCCATCAGTGAGTCCCAGGGCCGACCAGATACGCAGTATTTT. Protein: CAISESQGRPDTQYF.

This chain links TRBV7-2 with TRBJ1-5, with D unclear. The CDR3 has 13 residues. V gave up 0 bases and J gave up 4 bases, with 4 bases separating them. Germline loops: CDR1 SGHTA, CDR2 FQGNSA. This CDR3 is CASSLAPNQPQHF. The CDR3 DNA is TGTGCCAGCAGCTTAGCCCCGAATCAGCCCCAGCATTTT. The entire variable domain, with the rest obtained from reference TRBV7-2 and TRBJ1-5, is as follows: GAGVSQSPSNKVTEKGKDVELRCDPISGHTALYWYRQSLGQGLEFLIYFQGNSAPDKSGLPSDRFSAERTGGSVSTLTIQRTQQEDSAVYLCASSLAPNQPQHFGDGTRLSIL.

V usage is TRBV28 and J usage is TRBJ1-1; D ambiguous. The V end lost 1 base, the J end lost 1 base, and 10 bases lay between the germline ends. The germline V gene encodes CDR1 MDHEN and CDR2 SYDVKM. The CDR3 spans 15 residues. In DNA, the CDR3 is TGTGCCAGCAGTTTATTGGGCCAGAAGAACACTGAAGCTTTCTTT. Translation gives CASSLLGQKNTEAFF.

The chain recombines TRBV7-2 with TRBJ2-5; possibly TRBD2 for D (6 bases). This CDR3 has 15 residues. The V gene lost 5 bases and the J gene lost 5 bases, with 18 bases spanning the gap. Germline CDR1 reads SGHTA; CDR2 reads FQGNSA. As DNA, the CDR3 is TGTGCCAGCAGCCACCTGGGCGGGGCTCGGGAGACCCAGTACTTC. Amino acid sequence: CASSHLGGARETQYF.

The V gene is TRBV6-5, the J gene TRBJ2-1; tentatively, D is TRBD2 (5 bases). CDR1 MNHEY and CDR2 SVGAGI come from the germline V gene. Trimming took 9 bases from V and 5 from J, leaving 20 bases between them. This CDR3 comprises 15 residues. The CDR3 loop reads CASSPGNLGNNEQFF. CDR3 DNA sequence: TGTGCCAGTTCCCCCGGGAATCTGGGTAACAATGAGCAGTTCTTC.

The chain is built from TRBV7-2 and TRBJ1-2; no definite D call. This CDR3 contains 14 residues. From germline, CDR1 is SGHTA and CDR2 FQGNSA. Trimming shortened V by 0 bases and J by 6 bases, and 11 bases separated the two germline ends. The DNA of the CDR3 is TGTGCCAGCAGCTTAGCTACCGCGTTTGATGGCTACACCTTC. This sequence encodes CASSLATAFDGYTF.

V gene TRBV7-9 combines with J gene TRBJ1-2; 8 nucleotides agree with TRBD1. The CDR3 contains 13 residues. J gave up 5 bases and V 8 bases, and 7 bases lay outside the gene matches. Per the germline V gene, CDR1 is SEHNR and CDR2 is FQNEAQ (reference sequence). The CDR3 nucleotides are TGTGCCAGCGGATTGACAGGGGTATATGGCTACACCTTC. Translated, it gives CASGLTGVYGYTF.

The rearrangement uses TRBV18 and TRBJ1-1; no reliable D call. Looked up from germline, CDR1 is KGHSH and CDR2 is LQKENI. The CDR3 contains 14 residues. Trimming removed 3 bases from V and 1 base from J, with 9 bases in between. In DNA, the CDR3 is TGTGCCAGCTCACCTGGGCCATCGAACACTGAAGCTTTCTTT. Protein: CASSPGPSNTEAFF.

The chain employs TRBV27 and TRBJ2-4; D unresolved. The ends were cut back, 5 bases at V and 7 bases at J, with 15 bases in the middle. Germline loops: CDR1 MNHEY, CDR2 SMNVEV (reference sequence). The CDR3 runs 14 residues. CDR3 DNA sequence: TGTGCCAGCAGTACCCTCCGGTTCATGAACATTCAGTACTTC. This sequence encodes CASSTLRFMNIQYF.

The chain carries TRBV4-1 and TRBJ2-1; D is possibly TRBD2 (5 bases). V lost 3 bases and J lost 0, with 15 bases in between. The CDR3 length is 17 residues. Per the germline V gene, CDR1 is MGHRA and CDR2 is YSYEKL. The chain's CDR3 is CASSHSLLAGSYNEQFF. The CDR3 DNA sequence: TGCGCCAGCAGCCACTCGCTTCTGGCGGGCTCCTACAATGAGCAGTTCTTC.

The DNA for the CDR3 is TGTGCCACCAGCAGGGGGAATGGCGGGGGAGAGACCCAGTACTTC. Protein sequence: CATSRGNGGGETQYF. The chain uses TRBV15 and TRBJ2-5; 7 bases line up with TRBD2. The germline CDR1 and CDR2 sequences are LNHNV and YYDKDF (reference sequence). CDR3 length: 15 amino acids. Trimming at V came to 3 bases and at J to 4 bases, leaving 8 bases not matched to a gene.

The genes are TRBV30 and TRBJ2-2; D perhaps matches TRBD2 (6 bases). Between the trimmed V and J ends, which lost 1 base and 2 bases, there was a span of 11 bases. Germline values: CDR1 GTSNPN, CDR2 SVGIG (reference sequence). The CDR3 covers 15 residues. The CDR3 coding sequence is TGTGCCTGGAGTGAGGCGGGATTCAACACCGGGGAGCTGTTTTTT. It is translated as CAWSEAGFNTGELFF.

J is TRBJ1-5 and V is TRBV27; TRBD1 matches at 10 bases. The CDR3 runs 15 residues. Trimming at V came to 2 bases and at J to 4 bases, leaving 2 bases not matched to a gene. From germline, CDR1 is MNHEY and CDR2 SMNVEV (reference sequence). CDR3 in amino acids: CASSLAGQGNQPQHF. The CDR3 coding sequence is TGTGCCAGCAGTTTAGCGGGACAGGGGAATCAGCCCCAGCATTTT.

The chain links TRBV27 to TRBJ2-7; D gene ambiguous. Germline V gene data show CDR1 as MNHEY and CDR2 as SMNVEV (reference sequence). The CDR3 is made up of 15 amino acids. The germline V and J ends were trimmed by 3 bases and 2 bases, with 14 bases remaining between them. DNA for the CDR3: TGTGCCAGCAGTTTCTCTCCAGACTTAACCTACGAGCAGTACTTC. It encodes CASSFSPDLTYEQYF.